This paragraph reports one T cell receptor beta chain. Its antigen specificity is not known. No base qualities exist here, and no much larger clone lies one base off it. The data were obtained in a study of technical replicates of blood from a handful of donors (TCRdb year 2017). The CDR3, from cysteine to phenylalanine, totals 16 residues. Just the 48-base CDR3 DNA is kept, in frame starting at base 1. CDR1 and CDR2 were assigned from the germline V gene as SQVTM and ANQGSEA. Germline trimming: 1 base from V, 1 base from J; junction bases outside gene matches: 5. The library was made by the immunoSEQ multiplex PCR assay. The table was pulled from immuneACCESS by TCRdb, which kept in-frame rearrangements only. Such tables lose some clones; where checked, under half of the loss comes from unresolved V genes, and the rest has no known cause. The sample table shows 65,000 to 90,000 clones, and around 94% are seen once. The top ten clonotypes cover around 0.42% of the sample.

This TCR was sampled from a human donor in good health. Input material: T cells isolated from PBMCs. The chain employs TRBV29-1 and TRBJ2-2, and TRBD2 aligns with 8 junction nucleotides. The CDR3 loop reads CSVEAQAGVNTGELFF. The nucleotide sequence reads as follows: TGCAGCGTTGAAGCCCAAGCGGGAGTGAACACCGGGGAGCTGTTTTTT.